This is a list of T cell receptor beta chains from one sample in a study of shared clonotypes between healthy human individuals. Assay: immunoSEQ multiplex PCR; the TCRdb copy retains only in-frame clones and omits some. Altogether millions of clones are present, 95% being singletons, with the ten largest covering roughly 0.13%. Sequences were obtained from naive CD4+ T cells sorted from blood. These receptors were collected from a young man in good health. Both conserved end residues are part of each CDR3. Each record gives: V gene, D gene, J gene, clone size, CDR3 DNA, CDR3 protein. The D gene is left open where the match is weak. Clone size is stated in some rows and not others, as once, few, many or a class when expanded.

v_call: TRBV11-2; d_call: .; j_call: TRBJ2-1; clone_size: .; cdr3_nt: TGTGCCAGCAGCTTAGTAGCGCTGACGGGAAATGAGCAGTTCTTC; cdr3_aa: CASSLVALTGNEQFF
v_call: TRBV27; d_call: .; j_call: TRBJ1-1; clone_size: .; cdr3_nt: TGTGCCAGCGGGTACAGGTTTAGAAACACTGAAGCTTTCTTT; cdr3_aa: CASGYRFRNTEAFF
v_call: TRBV6-1; d_call: .; j_call: TRBJ1-2; clone_size: .; cdr3_nt: TGTGCTTCAAAACCGGGGGGATATGGCTACACCTTC; cdr3_aa: CASKPGGYGYTF
v_call: TRBV6-5; d_call: .; j_call: TRBJ2-2; clone_size: .; cdr3_nt: TGTGCCAGCCTCACCAGAACCACCGGGGAGCTGTTTTTT; cdr3_aa: CASLTRTTGELFF
v_call: TRBV7-9; d_call: TRBD1; j_call: TRBJ1-6; clone_size: .; cdr3_nt: TGTGCCAGCAGCTTAGCACAGGGGAAAAATTCACCCCTCCACTTT; cdr3_aa: CASSLAQGKNSPLHF
v_call: TRBV5-1; d_call: TRBD1; j_call: TRBJ2-7; clone_size: .; cdr3_nt: TGCGCCAGCAGCCCTGGACAGGGCGAGCAGTACTTC; cdr3_aa: CASSPGQGEQYF
v_call: TRBV7-8; d_call: .; j_call: TRBJ1-5; clone_size: .; cdr3_nt: TGTGCCAGCAGCTTCCCCGCTGGGACCCAGCCCCAGCATTTT; cdr3_aa: CASSFPAGTQPQHF
v_call: TRBV11-2; d_call: .; j_call: TRBJ2-3; clone_size: .; cdr3_nt: TGTGCCAGCAGCCCGGGGGAGGCTAGGTCGCAGTATTTT; cdr3_aa: CASSPGEARSQYF
v_call: TRBV18; d_call: .; j_call: TRBJ1-4; clone_size: once; cdr3_nt: TGTGCCAGCTCACCGCTCTACCTTTACAGGTCCTCAACTAATGAAAAACTGTTTTTT; cdr3_aa: CASSPLYLYRSSTNEKLFF
v_call: TRBV19; d_call: .; j_call: TRBJ1-2; clone_size: .; cdr3_nt: TGTGCCAGTAGTATGGTGAACAGTAACTATGGCTACACCTTC; cdr3_aa: CASSMVNSNYGYTF
v_call: TRBV11-3; d_call: .; j_call: TRBJ2-3; clone_size: .; cdr3_nt: TGTGCCAGCAGCCCCCGCTATGGGGGGCGGTCGACAGATACGCAGTATTTT; cdr3_aa: CASSPRYGGRSTDTQYF
v_call: TRBV5-1; d_call: TRBD1; j_call: TRBJ1-2; clone_size: .; cdr3_nt: TGCGCCAGCAGCTTGCTGGGTGACAGGGAGGCGAATGGCTACACCTTC; cdr3_aa: CASSLLGDREANGYTF
v_call: TRBV2; d_call: .; j_call: TRBJ2-7; clone_size: .; cdr3_nt: TGTGCCAGCAGGGGGTCCAGCTACGAGCAGTACTTC; cdr3_aa: CASRGSSYEQYF
v_call: TRBV19; d_call: .; j_call: TRBJ1-5; clone_size: .; cdr3_nt: TGTGCCAGTAGTATAGAGGGGGCGATAGGTCAGCCCCAGCATTTT; cdr3_aa: CASSIEGAIGQPQHF
v_call: TRBV4-3; d_call: TRBD1; j_call: TRBJ2-1; clone_size: .; cdr3_nt: TGCGCCAGCAGCCAGGACAGGGTACGGGATTACAATGAGCAGTTCTTC; cdr3_aa: CASSQDRVRDYNEQFF
v_call: TRBV11-2; d_call: TRBD2; j_call: TRBJ2-1; clone_size: .; cdr3_nt: TGTGCCAGCAGCCCCGCCTATAGCGGGAGTTTCTACAATGAGCAGTTCTTC; cdr3_aa: CASSPAYSGSFYNEQFF
v_call: TRBV23-1; d_call: .; j_call: TRBJ1-2; clone_size: .; cdr3_nt: TGCGCCAGCATTCTGCGGGGGGTCTCGGGTGGCTACACCTTC; cdr3_aa: CASILRGVSGGYTF
v_call: TRBV10-3; d_call: .; j_call: TRBJ2-5; clone_size: once; cdr3_nt: TGTGCCATCAGTGAGTCGGCGGAGACCCAGTACTTC; cdr3_aa: CAISESAETQYF
v_call: TRBV29-1; d_call: .; j_call: TRBJ1-1; clone_size: .; cdr3_nt: TGCAGCGTCGGCAGGCAACCCATGAACACTGAAGCTTTCTTT; cdr3_aa: CSVGRQPMNTEAFF
v_call: TRBV15; d_call: .; j_call: TRBJ1-6; clone_size: once; cdr3_nt: TGTGCCACCAGCATGGTTAGCTCCTATAATTCACCCCTCCACTTT; cdr3_aa: CATSMVSSYNSPLHF
v_call: TRBV7-9; d_call: TRBD1; j_call: TRBJ1-2; clone_size: .; cdr3_nt: TGTGCCAGCAGCAAAGAGACAGGGGTCTATGGCTACACCTTC; cdr3_aa: CASSKETGVYGYTF
v_call: TRBV18; d_call: .; j_call: TRBJ2-7; clone_size: once; cdr3_nt: TGTGCCAGCTCACCCCTTACAGGGTACGAGCAGTACTTC; cdr3_aa: CASSPLTGYEQYF
v_call: TRBV10-3; d_call: TRBD1; j_call: TRBJ2-5; clone_size: .; cdr3_nt: TGTGCCATCAGCTCAGGGGGCCAAGAGACCCAGTACTTC; cdr3_aa: CAISSGGQETQYF
v_call: TRBV2; d_call: .; j_call: TRBJ2-3; clone_size: .; cdr3_nt: TGTGCCAGCAGTGAAGTCGAGAAACGGGGGGCCGATACGCAGTATTTT; cdr3_aa: CASSEVEKRGADTQYF
v_call: TRBV7-9; d_call: TRBD2; j_call: TRBJ2-3; clone_size: .; cdr3_nt: TGTGCCAGCAGCTTCGCGGGACTAGTATCAGATACGCAGTATTTT; cdr3_aa: CASSFAGLVSDTQYF
v_call: TRBV6-6; d_call: TRBD1; j_call: TRBJ2-1; clone_size: .; cdr3_nt: TGTGCCAGCACTACCGGGACAGGGCTAGTTAAGGGGCAGTTCTTC; cdr3_aa: CASTTGTGLVKGQFF
v_call: TRBV7-9; d_call: .; j_call: TRBJ1-4; clone_size: .; cdr3_nt: TGTGCCAGCAGCCCCTCGGGGGGGCAGGATGAAAAACTGTTTTTT; cdr3_aa: CASSPSGGQDEKLFF
v_call: TRBV9; d_call: TRBD1; j_call: TRBJ1-6; clone_size: .; cdr3_nt: TGTGCCAGCAGCGTACGGGACAGGGATTCACCCCTCCACTTT; cdr3_aa: CASSVRDRDSPLHF
v_call: TRBV20-1; d_call: TRBD2; j_call: TRBJ2-5; clone_size: .; cdr3_nt: TGCAGTGCTTGGGAGGGAGAGACCCAGTACTTC; cdr3_aa: CSAWEGETQYF
v_call: TRBV4-3; d_call: TRBD2; j_call: TRBJ2-3; clone_size: .; cdr3_nt: TGCGCCAGCAGCCAGACCGGGACTAGCGGAGGGGGTCCTAGCACAGATACGCAGTATTTT; cdr3_aa: CASSQTGTSGGGPSTDTQYF
v_call: TRBV11-2; d_call: .; j_call: TRBJ1-1; clone_size: .; cdr3_nt: TGTGCCAGCAGCTTAGACGGGGGAGCTTTCTTT; cdr3_aa: CASSLDGGAFF
v_call: TRBV18; d_call: TRBD1; j_call: TRBJ1-1; clone_size: .; cdr3_nt: TGTGCCAGCTCACCAAGCCAGGGGGCCACTGAAGCTTTCTTT; cdr3_aa: CASSPSQGATEAFF
v_call: TRBV2; d_call: TRBD1; j_call: TRBJ2-1; clone_size: .; cdr3_nt: TGTGCCAGCAAGGGACAGGGGTTGAATGAGCAGTTCTTC; cdr3_aa: CASKGQGLNEQFF
v_call: TRBV10-2; d_call: .; j_call: TRBJ1-5; clone_size: .; cdr3_nt: TGCGCCAGCAGTGAGTCTGGCACCAATCAGCCCCAGCATTTT; cdr3_aa: CASSESGTNQPQHF
v_call: TRBV10-2; d_call: .; j_call: TRBJ1-2; clone_size: .; cdr3_nt: TGCGCCAGCAGTGAGGGGGATACTAACTATGGCTACACCTTC; cdr3_aa: CASSEGDTNYGYTF
v_call: TRBV10-3; d_call: .; j_call: TRBJ2-1; clone_size: once; cdr3_nt: TGTGCCATCAAGGCCAGGGAGGCCTACAATGAGCAGTTCTTC; cdr3_aa: CAIKAREAYNEQFF
v_call: TRBV5-6; d_call: TRBD1; j_call: TRBJ1-5; clone_size: .; cdr3_nt: TGTGCCAGCAGCTTGGCTGCTAGGGGGCTAGGGGGCAATCAGCCCCAGCATTTT; cdr3_aa: CASSLAARGLGGNQPQHF
v_call: TRBV2; d_call: TRBD1; j_call: TRBJ1-5; clone_size: .; cdr3_nt: TGTGCCAGCAGGGGGCAGACAGGGTTTCAGCCCCAGCATTTT; cdr3_aa: CASRGQTGFQPQHF
v_call: TRBV2; d_call: TRBD2; j_call: TRBJ2-7; clone_size: .; cdr3_nt: TGTGCCAGCAGTGAAACCCTGACTAGCGGGAGGTCCTACGAGCAGTACTTC; cdr3_aa: CASSETLTSGRSYEQYF
v_call: TRBV28; d_call: .; j_call: TRBJ1-6; clone_size: .; cdr3_nt: TGTGCCAGCAGTTTAGGTGGGGGTAAGAAGTCACCCCTCCACTTT; cdr3_aa: CASSLGGGKKSPLHF
v_call: TRBV19; d_call: TRBD1; j_call: TRBJ2-7; clone_size: once; cdr3_nt: TGTGCCAGTAGTTCTGACAGGGGGATATCCTACGAGCAGTACTTC; cdr3_aa: CASSSDRGISYEQYF
v_call: TRBV6-5; d_call: .; j_call: TRBJ1-4; clone_size: .; cdr3_nt: TGTGCCAGCAGACCTGGAGAAGCAACTAATGAAAAACTGTTTTTT; cdr3_aa: CASRPGEATNEKLFF
v_call: TRBV7-9; d_call: .; j_call: TRBJ1-4; clone_size: .; cdr3_nt: TGTGCCAGCAGCCCTGGGGTAGGGGCGACTAATGAAAAACTGTTTTTT; cdr3_aa: CASSPGVGATNEKLFF